Below are 21 T cell receptor beta chains sequenced from a single sample in a study of blood T cell repertoires in COVID-19. Clones were read by immunoSEQ multiplex PCR, and TCRdb kept only the in-frame ones, dropping some. The sample includes roughly 80,000 clones, 88% of them seen just once. The sequenced sample was peripheral blood. All receptors derive from a human donor in a cohort sampled during active COVID-19.

The rearrangement joins TRBV28 to TRBJ1-6; no clear D gene. CDR3 length: 15 residues. CDR1 MDHEN and CDR2 SYDVKM come from the germline V gene. The ends were cut back, 2 bases at V and 8 bases at J, with 13 bases in the middle. Written as DNA, the CDR3 is TGTGCCAGCAGTTTAACCCCAGGCAGAGATTCACCCCTCCACTTT. Protein: CASSLTPGRDSPLHF.

This clone came up once. V usage is TRBV4-2 and J usage is TRBJ1-1, with no clear D. There are 18 residues in the CDR3. V was shortened by 0 bases and J by 0 bases, with 17 bases between the two germline ends. Germline CDR1 LGHNA, CDR2 YNFKEQ. CDR3 DNA sequence: TGTGCCAGCAGCCAAGAGGAAGGCAGGTTTGATTTGAACACTGAAGCTTTCTTT. This codes for CASSQEEGRFDLNTEAFF.

The rearrangement uses TRBV6-5 and TRBJ1-1, with 8 bases lining up with TRBD1. The CDR3 totals 14 residues. The germline V gene encodes CDR1 MNHEY and CDR2 SVGAGI. J was trimmed by 6 bases and V by 7 bases; bases with no gene match: 10. The CDR3 is CASITRGLFPEAFF. The CDR3 coding sequence is TGTGCCAGCATAACCAGGGGGCTGTTTCCTGAAGCTTTCTTT.

The rearrangement joins TRBV6-2 or TRBV6-3 to TRBJ2-7; tentative D call: TRBD2 (6 bases). V dropped 5 bases and J dropped 3 bases, with 17 bases sitting between them. The CDR3 spans 15 residues. Germline lookup yields CDR1 MNHEY and CDR2 SVGEGT. The DNA of the CDR3 is TGTGCCAGCAGTACCCTACGGGGGATTGACTACGAGCAGTACTTC. Translated, it gives CASSTLRGIDYEQYF.

This chain joins TRBV28 and TRBJ2-2; 7 bases line up with TRBD2. The CDR3 contains 15 residues. Losses at the gene ends were 10 bases for V and 6 bases for J; bases not matched to a gene: 14. Germline CDR1 MDHEN, CDR2 SYDVKM. This chain's CDR3 is CATPQGGGSPGELFF. For the CDR3, the DNA is TGTGCCACTCCCCAGGGTGGCGGGAGTCCCGGGGAGCTGTTTTTT.

The chain employs TRBV6-4 and TRBJ2-1; TRBD2 might be the D (6 bases). The V gene's germline CDR1 is MRHNA and CDR2 SNTAGT. V lost 5 bases, J lost 5 bases, and 13 bases lay in between. The CDR3 runs to 14 residues. The CDR3 region has the DNA TGTGCCAGCAGTTTGGGACTCGGAAACAATGAGCAGTTCTTC. Protein sequence: CASSLGLGNNEQFF.

J is TRBJ2-5 and V is TRBV2, with 7 bases identical to TRBD1. This CDR3 spans 13 amino acids. The V segment lost 6 bases and the J segment 5 bases; nucleotides outside the gene matches: 6. Germline V gene sequence: CDR1 SNHLY, CDR2 FYNNEI. CDR3 loop: CASRRGRDETQYF. The CDR3 DNA sequence: TGTGCCAGCAGGAGGGGGCGCGATGAGACCCAGTACTTC.

This chain joins TRBV5-1 and TRBJ2-3; TRBD1 matches 8 bases. V was clipped by 3 bases and J by 2 bases; unmatched bases: 5. Per the germline V gene, CDR1 is SGHRS and CDR2 is YFSETQ. The CDR3 runs to 15 residues. Here the CDR3 DNA reads TGCGCCAGCAGCTACGGGACAGGCTACACAGATACGCAGTATTTT. The encoded protein is CASSYGTGYTDTQYF. Complete variable domain (other parts from reference TRBV5-1 and TRBJ2-3): KAGVTQTPRYLIKTRGQQVTLSCSPISGHRSVSWYQQTPGQGLQFLFEYFSETQRNKGNFPGRFSGRQFSNSRSEMNVSTLELGDSALYLCASSYGTGYTDTQYFGPGTRLTVL.

This chain joins TRBV6-5 and TRBJ2-1, with 13 bases aligning to TRBD2. J was trimmed by 7 bases and V by 5 bases; bases with no gene match: 5. The CDR3 spans 15 residues. The germline V gene has CDR1 MNHEY and CDR2 SVGAGI. The CDR3 region is CASSTGTSGKNEQFF. Here the CDR3 DNA reads TGTGCCAGCAGTACCGGGACTAGCGGGAAGAATGAGCAGTTCTTC.

This sequence joins TRBV25-1 and TRBJ1-4; tentative D call: TRBD1 (5 bases). This CDR3 has 12 amino acids. Germline V gene lookup returns CDR1 MGHDK and CDR2 SYGVNS. Trimming took 8 bases from V and 10 from J, leaving 14 bases between them. The chain's CDR3 is CASARDWGKLFF. The DNA for the CDR3 is TGTGCCAGCGCCAGGGATTGGGGAAAACTGTTTTTT.

The chain uses TRBV12-3 or TRBV12-4 and TRBJ2-7, with TRBD1 matching 7 bases. The CDR3 consists of 11 residues. J gave up 9 bases and V 6 bases, and 5 bases lay outside the gene matches. CDR3 DNA: TGTGCCAGCAGCCGGAACAGGGGGCAGTACTTC. It yields the protein CASSRNRGQYF.

The chain is built from TRBV5-4 and TRBJ1-3; 7 bases are shared with TRBD1. V shed 1 base and J 1 base; nucleotides not matched to a gene: 8. The CDR3 extends over 17 amino acids. CDR1 and CDR2 from the germline V gene are SGHNT and YYREEE (reference sequence). The CDR3 nucleotides read TGTGCCAGCAGCTTGCTGGGGACAGTAGGGTCTGGAAACACCATATATTTT. Amino acids: CASSLLGTVGSGNTIYF.

The chain uses TRBV9 and TRBJ2-5; 8 nucleotides agree with TRBD2. The germline V gene encodes CDR1 SGDLS and CDR2 YYNGEE. This CDR3 has 14 residues. Germline trimming cut 4 bases from V and 4 bases from J; bases unmatched to any gene: 6. DNA of the CDR3: TGTGCCAGCAGCTCCCACGGGGGGGGAGAGACCCAGTACTTC. Translating it yields CASSSHGGGETQYF.

DNA of the CDR3: TGTGCCAGCAGCTTAGGGGGGAGGTCAGATACGCAGTATTTT. Translation: CASSLGGRSDTQYF. The chain has TRBV7-3 and TRBJ2-3, with a weak D call TRBD2 (6 bases). CDR1 and CDR2 from the germline V gene are SGHTA and FQGTGA. The CDR3 length is 14 residues. The ends were cut back, 2 bases at V and 4 bases at J, with 10 bases in the middle.

The genes are TRBV19 and TRBJ1-3, with D perhaps TRBD1 (6 bases). The CDR3 is 14 amino acids. The germline V gene has CDR1 LNHDA and CDR2 SQIVND (reference sequence). V was pared by 3 bases and J by 7 bases, with 13 bases between. This CDR3 reads CASSISDSWNTIYF. The CDR3 DNA reads as TGTGCCAGTAGTATTTCGGACAGTTGGAACACCATATATTTT.

This clone came up once. This chain connects TRBV5-1 to TRBJ2-2; 8 nucleotides line up with TRBD2. The CDR3 covers 17 residues. In germline, CDR1 is SGHRS, CDR2 YFSETQ. The trim removed 5 bases at V and 0 bases at J, leaving 9 bases unmatched. The chain's CDR3 is CASRRGAANANTGELFF. The CDR3 DNA follows: TGCGCCAGCAGGCGGGGGGCGGCAAACGCGAACACCGGGGAGCTGTTTTTT.

V usage is TRBV15 and J usage is TRBJ1-1; D unresolved. Germline loops: CDR1 LNHNV, CDR2 YYDKDF (reference sequence). Trimming removed 0 bases at V and 5 bases at J, with 13 bases between. There are 15 residues in the CDR3. The CDR3 loop reads CATSRDLGVRTEAFF. DNA of the CDR3: TGTGCCACCAGCAGAGATCTTGGAGTGCGGACTGAAGCTTTCTTT.

V and J are TRBV7-3 and TRBJ2-2; D might be TRBD2 (6 bases). The V gene lost 4 bases and the J gene lost 5 bases, with 14 bases spanning the gap. The CDR3 loop spans 15 amino acids. The V gene's germline CDR1 is SGHTA and CDR2 FQGTGA. In DNA, the CDR3 is TGTGCCAGCAGCTCTCGGGGGTATGGGACCGGGGAGCTGTTTTTT. Translated, it gives CASSSRGYGTGELFF.

V usage is TRBV7-9 and J usage is TRBJ1-2, with 7 bases identical to TRBD1. Trimming at V came to 5 bases and at J to 1 base, leaving 1 base not matched to a gene. The length of the CDR3 is 13 residues. CDR1 is SEHNR and CDR2 is FQNEAQ in the germline V gene (reference sequence). In nucleotides, the CDR3 is TGTGCCAGCAGCCGGGACAGTAACTATGGCTACACCTTC. This codes for CASSRDSNYGYTF.

V is TRBV6-1 and J is TRBJ2-5; possible D gene TRBD1, 5 bases. Germline V gives CDR1 MNHNS, CDR2 SASEGT. The CDR3 is 15 amino acids. Trimming took 2 bases from V and 5 from J, leaving 15 bases between them. The CDR3 region has the DNA TGTGCCAGCAGTGAAAACAGGCGCTGGTTGGAGACCCAGTACTTC. It specifies CASSENRRWLETQYF.

The chain joins TRBV12-3 or TRBV12-4 to TRBJ2-1; 7 bases are a match to TRBD1. The CDR3 sequence is 13 residues long. The junction had 3 bases not matched to a gene; V was cut back by 5 bases and J by 5 bases. CDR3 in amino acids: CASSTTGDNEQFF. CDR3 in DNA: TGTGCCAGCAGTACCACAGGGGACAATGAGCAGTTCTTC.